Shown below are 6 T cell receptor beta chains from a single sample sequenced in a study of blood T cell repertoires in COVID-19. TCRdb's copy holds only in-frame clones and misses some; the assay was immunoSEQ multiplex PCR. The sample has a few hundred thousand clones, roughly four fifths seen once. The specimen sequenced was peripheral blood. The receptors stem from a human donor with acute or convalescent COVID-19. The donor label of this sample is uncertain.

The chain combines TRBV7-9 with TRBJ1-3; D is possibly TRBD1 (6 bases). CDR1 SEHNR and CDR2 FQNEAQ come from the germline V gene (reference sequence). The ends were cut back, 4 bases at V and 2 bases at J, with 9 bases in the middle. CDR3 length: 14 amino acids. Written as DNA, the CDR3 is TGTGCCAGCAGCTCACAGGGTACTGGAAACACCATATATTTT. It is translated as CASSSQGTGNTIYF.

This clone has just a few counts. Written as DNA, the CDR3 is TGTGCCTGGAGTGTATTGCCAGGGCTAATTGGCTACACCTTC. Its protein is CAWSVLPGLIGYTF. This sequence joins TRBV30 and TRBJ1-2, with D maybe TRBD1 (5 bases). V was trimmed by 0 bases and J by 7 bases, leaving 15 bases between them. This CDR3 contains 14 residues. From germline, CDR1 is GTSNPN and CDR2 SVGIG (reference sequence).

The chain is built from TRBV5-1 and TRBJ2-5, with D possibly TRBD1 on 6 matching bases. V was clipped by 0 bases and J by 5 bases, with 14 bases between them. This CDR3 is built from 15 residues. Germline-derived CDR1 and CDR2 are SGHRS and YFSETQ. Here the CDR3 reads CASSLGQGSRETQYF. DNA of the CDR3: TGCGCCAGCAGCTTGGGGCAGGGGAGTAGGGAGACCCAGTACTTC.

The CDR3 reads CASSPRQGTTSYNEQFF. The CDR3 region has the DNA TGTGCCAGCAGCCCTCGACAGGGGACGACGTCCTACAATGAGCAGTTCTTC. This rearrangement joins TRBV9 to TRBJ2-1; TRBD1 agrees at 8 bases. The V gene's germline CDR1 is SGDLS and CDR2 YYNGEE. The V and J ends lost 4 bases and 1 base, in that order; junction bases with no gene match: 10. CDR3 length: 17 amino acids.

V is TRBV3-1 (or the pseudogene TRBV3-2) and J is TRBJ1-2; no firm D call. This CDR3 is 13 amino acids long. Trimming pared 2 bases from V and 8 bases from J, leaving 12 bases between. Germline V gene sequence: CDR1 LGHDT, CDR2 YNNKEL (reference sequence). DNA of the CDR3: TGTGCCAGCAGCCAAAATTCGGGTCAGGGCTACACCTTC. Translation: CASSQNSGQGYTF.

The J gene is TRBJ1-5, the V gene TRBV6-2 or TRBV6-3; D is possibly TRBD1 (5 bases). V was trimmed by 0 bases and J by 2 bases, leaving 8 bases between them. This CDR3 spans 15 amino acids. CDR1 MNHEY and CDR2 SVGEGT come from the germline V gene. The CDR3 DNA follows: TGTGCCAGCAGTTACTCGCTCAGGGGCAATCAGCCCCAGCATTTT. Protein: CASSYSLRGNQPQHF.